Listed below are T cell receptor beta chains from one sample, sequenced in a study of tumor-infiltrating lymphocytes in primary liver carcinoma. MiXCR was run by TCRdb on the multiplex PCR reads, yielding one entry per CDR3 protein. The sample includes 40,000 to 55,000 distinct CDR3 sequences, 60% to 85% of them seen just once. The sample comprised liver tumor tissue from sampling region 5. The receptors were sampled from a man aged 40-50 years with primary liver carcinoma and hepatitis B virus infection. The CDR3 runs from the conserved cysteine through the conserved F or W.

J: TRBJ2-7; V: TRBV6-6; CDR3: CAIGGQQYSYEQYF
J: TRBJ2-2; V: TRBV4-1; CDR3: CASSQDHGSTGELFF
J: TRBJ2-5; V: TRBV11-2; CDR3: CASSFGGSQETQYF
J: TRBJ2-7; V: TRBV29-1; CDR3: CSVDISGSSYEKYF
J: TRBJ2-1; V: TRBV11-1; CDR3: CASSLALAGEVDNEQFF
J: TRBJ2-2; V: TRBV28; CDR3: CASRDTGELFF
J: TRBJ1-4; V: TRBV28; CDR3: CASRRRLAVNEKLFF
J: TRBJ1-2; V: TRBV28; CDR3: CASSSTGRDGYTF
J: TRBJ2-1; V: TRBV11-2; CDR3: CASSLTSGYNEQFF
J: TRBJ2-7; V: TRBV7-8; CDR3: CASSSKTEQYF
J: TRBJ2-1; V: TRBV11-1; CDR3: CTSSLGPRLLTHEQFF
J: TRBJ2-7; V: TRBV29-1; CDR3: CRVEDQETTPSYEQYF
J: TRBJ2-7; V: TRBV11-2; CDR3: CASSLTDTAYGQYF
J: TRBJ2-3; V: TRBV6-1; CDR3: CASDDRREATDTQYF
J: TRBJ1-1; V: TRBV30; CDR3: CAWDRGVLEAFF
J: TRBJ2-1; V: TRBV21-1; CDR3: CASSTRVRQSNEQFF
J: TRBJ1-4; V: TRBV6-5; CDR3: CVSSYSSRQNEKLFF
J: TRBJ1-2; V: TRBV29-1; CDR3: CSVEVQAEVSYDYTF
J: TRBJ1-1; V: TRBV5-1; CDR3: CACSLDGYTEAFF
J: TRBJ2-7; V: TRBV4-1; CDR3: CASSQRDGGTWFHEQYF
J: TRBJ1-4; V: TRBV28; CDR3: CASRRDSRNEKLFF
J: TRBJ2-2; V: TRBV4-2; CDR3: CASSQGGRGHPGYTGELSF
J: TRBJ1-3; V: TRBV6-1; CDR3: CASCEDPGNTIYF
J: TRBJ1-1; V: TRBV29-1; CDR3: CGVEGQSTEAFF
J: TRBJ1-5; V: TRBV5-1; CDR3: CASSLAGLGNQPQHF
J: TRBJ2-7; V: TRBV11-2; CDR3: CVSSFRELASQYF
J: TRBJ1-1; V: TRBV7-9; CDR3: CASSFEQSGEAFF
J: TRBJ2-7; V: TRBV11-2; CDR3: CVSSSNRSSYEHYF
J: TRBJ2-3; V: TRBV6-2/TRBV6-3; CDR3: CASSYIAGVGDTQYF
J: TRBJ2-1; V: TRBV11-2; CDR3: CANSPASPGNEQFF
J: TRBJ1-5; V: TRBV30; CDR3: CVWSVMGRLNQPQHF
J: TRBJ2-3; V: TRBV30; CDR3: CAWRTAGDTDTQYF
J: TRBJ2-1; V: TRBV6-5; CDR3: CASRIHRADNEQFF
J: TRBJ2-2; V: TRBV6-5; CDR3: CASSHAVDGTGQLFF
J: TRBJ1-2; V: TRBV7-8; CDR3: CASSLGHVNYGYTF
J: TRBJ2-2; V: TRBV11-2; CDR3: CASSWGQGLNTGELFF
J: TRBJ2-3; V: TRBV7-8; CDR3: CTSSLDGPGEGTQYF
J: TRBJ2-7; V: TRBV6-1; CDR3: CASTPRKRAILEQYF
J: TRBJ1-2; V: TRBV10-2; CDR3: CASIEGGLDYGYTF
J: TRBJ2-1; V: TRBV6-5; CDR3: CASSRDREGYEQFF
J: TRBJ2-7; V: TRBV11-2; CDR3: CVSRLGRGSYEQYF
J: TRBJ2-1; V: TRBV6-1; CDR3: CASSESLGGLTNEQFF
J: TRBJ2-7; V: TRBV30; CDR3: CAWRSTYEQYF
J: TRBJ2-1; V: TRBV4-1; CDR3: CARNQNGRPENEQFF
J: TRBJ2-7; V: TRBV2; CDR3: CASSDPYRGPAYEQYF
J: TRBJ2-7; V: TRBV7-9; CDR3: CANSLTGGASYEQYF
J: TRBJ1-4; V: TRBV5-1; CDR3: CASSLGSTATNGKLFF
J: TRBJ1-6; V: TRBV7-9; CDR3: CASNLPGESPLHF
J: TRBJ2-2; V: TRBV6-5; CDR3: CAGSYAVDGTGDLSF
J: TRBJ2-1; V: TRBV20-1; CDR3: CSVRSTGGNEQFF
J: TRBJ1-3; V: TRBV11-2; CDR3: CASTIGQGSPGNTIYF
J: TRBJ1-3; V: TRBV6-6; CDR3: CASRPGSGNTIYF
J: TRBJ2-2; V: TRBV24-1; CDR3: CATSARQNTGELFF
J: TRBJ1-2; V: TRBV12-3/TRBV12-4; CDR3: CASSLISGGLRSYTF
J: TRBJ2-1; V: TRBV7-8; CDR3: CASRLASGSYNERFF
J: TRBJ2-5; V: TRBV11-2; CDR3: CATRSRDSAHQETQHF
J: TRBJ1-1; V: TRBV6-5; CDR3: CASRPGDGIRNTGAFF